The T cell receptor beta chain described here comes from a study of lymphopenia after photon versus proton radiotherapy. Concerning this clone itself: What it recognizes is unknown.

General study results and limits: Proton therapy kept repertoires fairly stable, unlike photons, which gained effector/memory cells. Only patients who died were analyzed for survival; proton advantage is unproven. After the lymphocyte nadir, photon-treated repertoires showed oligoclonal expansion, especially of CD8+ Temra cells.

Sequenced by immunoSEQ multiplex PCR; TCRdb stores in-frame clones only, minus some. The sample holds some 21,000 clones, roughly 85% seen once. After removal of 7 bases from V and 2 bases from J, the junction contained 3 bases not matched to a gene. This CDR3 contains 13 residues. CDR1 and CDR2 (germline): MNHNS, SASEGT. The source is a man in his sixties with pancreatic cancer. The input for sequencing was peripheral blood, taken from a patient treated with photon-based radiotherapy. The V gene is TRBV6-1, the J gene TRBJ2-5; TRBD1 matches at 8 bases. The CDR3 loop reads CASTRQGQETQYF. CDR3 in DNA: TGTGCCAGCACCAGACAGGGGCAAGAGACCCAGTACTTC.